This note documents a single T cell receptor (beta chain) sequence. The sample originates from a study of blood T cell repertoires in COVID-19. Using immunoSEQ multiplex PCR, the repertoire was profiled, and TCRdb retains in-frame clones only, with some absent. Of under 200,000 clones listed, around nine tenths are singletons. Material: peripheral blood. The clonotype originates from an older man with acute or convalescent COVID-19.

The CDR3 spells CASSLGGQGPRGYTF. In nucleotides, the CDR3 is TGTGCCAGCAGCTTGGGGGGACAGGGCCCTCGAGGCTACACCTTC. This chain joins TRBV5-6 and TRBJ1-2, with 9 bases lining up with TRBD1. Germline V gives CDR1 SGHDT, CDR2 YYEEEE. This CDR3 has 15 amino acids. V shed 0 bases and J 8 bases; nucleotides not matched to a gene: 8.